This TCR beta chain was retrieved from a study of blood T cell repertoires in COVID-19. About the research overall: Collection of acute and convalescent COVID-19 samples took place in the United States, Italy and Spain. In each case, the material was cDNA or gDNA derived from T cells, B-cell-depleted T cells, or PBMCs.

The V segment lost 2 bases and the J segment 2 bases; nucleotides outside the gene matches: 5. The length of the CDR3 is 15 residues. Germline CDR1 is GTSNPN and CDR2 is SVGIG (reference sequence). Measured with immunoSEQ multiplex PCR; TCRdb has only the in-frame clones, and not every one. Counted here are a few hundred thousand clones, 85% to 90% occurring once; the ten biggest clones make up around 1.1%. Participants, about 18 to 90 years old, spanned around 25 US areas. Cohort 3 donors were reported recovered after two negative PCRs, clearance, or symptom resolution. Sequencing was performed on PBMCs or T cells enriched from blood (not recorded which). This chain connects TRBV30 to TRBJ2-1, with 8 positions matching TRBD1. The source is a man aged 25-40 years who had recovered from COVID-19. For the CDR3, the DNA is TGTGCCTGGAGTACTGACAGGGGAGCCTACAATGAGCAGTTCTTC. Its protein is CAWSTDRGAYNEQFF.